These 9 T cell receptor beta chains originate from one sample sequenced in a study of T cells in Graves' hyperthyroidism and ophthalmopathy. The source material, RNA transcripts, was used to amplify TCR beta CDR3 regions. During a first-round RT-PCR of the TCR CDR3, the HTBI primer set was used. One entry per CDR3 protein results from TCRdb running MiXCR on the multiplex PCR reads. The sample yields roughly 500,000 distinct CDR3 sequences, around 43% seen once. Sequenced material: peripheral blood or thyroid tissue (not recorded which). These receptors were obtained from an adult woman with Graves' disease, either hyperthyroidism or ophthalmopathy (not recorded which).

The genes are TRBV18 and TRBJ1-6; weak D call: TRBD1 (6 bases). In germline, CDR1 is KGHSH, CDR2 LQKENI. The V end was cut by 5 bases, the J end by 7 bases, with 15 bases between. The CDR3 totals 15 residues. The CDR3 DNA sequence: TGTGCCAGCTCAACCGACAGGATTGGAAATTCACCCCTCCACTTT. Translated: CASSTDRIGNSPLHF.

This clonotype occurred many times. The gene calls are TRBV7-9 and TRBJ1-4; D is unclear. The CDR3 runs to 15 residues. V was shortened by 5 bases and J by 0 bases, with 10 bases between the two germline ends. The germline V gene encodes CDR1 SEHNR and CDR2 FQNEAQ (reference sequence). CDR3 DNA: TGTGCCAGCAGCGCCCCACCGACAACTAATGAAAAACTGTTTTTT. It encodes CASSAPPTTNEKLFF. Together with reference TRBV7-9 and TRBJ1-4, the CDR3 gives the full variable domain: DTGVSQNPRHKITKRGQNVTFRCDPISEHNRLYWYRQTLGQGPEFLTYFQNEAQLEKSRLLSDRFSAERPKGSFSTLEIQRTEQGDSAMYLCASSAPPTTNEKLFFGSGTQLSVL.

The chain uses TRBV25-1 and TRBJ2-7; 14 bases align to TRBD2. CDR1 is MGHDK and CDR2 is SYGVNS in the germline V gene. Unmatched junction bases numbered 9, after V lost 5 bases and J lost 0 bases. This CDR3 is 18 amino acids long. The CDR3 reads CASSLGGLAGVYSYEQYF. The CDR3 DNA follows: TGTGCCAGCAGTTTGGGGGGACTAGCGGGAGTTTACTCCTACGAGCAGTACTTC.

Worth noting for this clonotype: One end of the junction fails to match germline, which may point to a read error. The chain employs TRBV7-3 and TRBJ1-1; a possible D gene is TRBD1 (6 bases). Germline-derived CDR1 and CDR2 are SGHTA and FQGTGA. This CDR3 contains 10 residues. The CDR3 nucleotides are TGTGCCAGCAGCCCTTACAGGGTAGACTTT. Amino acids: CASSPYRVDF.

This clonotype was detected many times. The V call is TRBV11-2, the J call TRBJ2-7, with D perhaps matching TRBD1 (6 bases). The CDR3 has 13 amino acids. From germline, CDR1 is SGHAT and CDR2 FQNNGV. V lost 4 bases and J 7 bases, leaving 14 bases between the germline ends. This CDR3 is CASSSGTYREQYF. CDR3 DNA sequence: TGTGCCAGCAGCTCCGGGACATATCGGGAGCAGTACTTC.

With respect to this clonotype: Given the absence of the conserved phenylalanine or tryptophan at the CDR3 end, a read error is likely. Because the CDR3's place on the DNA is in doubt, the DNA is left out and the CDR3 is given as listed by TCRdb. V usage is TRBV7-9 and J usage is TRBJ2-7; the listed D gene, TRBD2, was not tested against the DNA. The germline gives CDR1 SEHNR, CDR2 FQNEAQ (reference sequence). Inclusive of both ends, the CDR3 amounts to 8 amino acids. The CDR3: CASSSVAG.

This clonotype has only one observation. The chain is built from TRBV11-2 and TRBJ2-2; no reliable D call. Deletions cut 5 bases from V and 9 bases from J, with 10 bases between. The CDR3 runs 12 residues. Per the germline V gene, CDR1 is SGHAT and CDR2 is FQNNGV. CDR3 bases: TGTGCCAGCAGCCCCCCCGACCGGGAGCTGTTTTTT. Translated, it gives CASSPPDRELFF.

This clonotype was seen ten or more times. Here the CDR3 reads CASSVVGANTGELFF. The DNA of the CDR3 is TGTGCCAGCAGCGTAGTAGGGGCGAACACCGGGGAGCTGTTTTTT. V usage is TRBV9 and J usage is TRBJ2-2, with D perhaps matching TRBD1 (5 bases). Germline V lookup: CDR1 SGDLS, CDR2 YYNGEE. The CDR3 is 15 amino acids. Deletions cut 0 bases from V and 0 bases from J, with 6 bases between.

This clonotype was recorded only once. The J gene is TRBJ1-1, the V gene TRBV20-1; D uncertain. Germline loops: CDR1 DFQATT, CDR2 SNEGSKA (reference sequence). This CDR3 is built from 13 residues. V lost 3 bases, J lost 0 bases, and 8 bases lay in between. The CDR3 protein is CSASSPLNTEAFF. The CDR3 nucleotides are TGCAGTGCTAGTAGTCCGCTGAACACTGAAGCTTTCTTT.